The entry that follows covers one T cell receptor (beta chain) sequence. The antigen remains undetermined. 60 Vbeta and 13 Jbeta primers were used in PCR. Sequenced by immunoSEQ multiplex PCR; TCRdb stores in-frame clones only, minus some. The table shows 150,000 to 200,000 clones, with roughly 80% occurring only once. CDR1 and CDR2 (germline): SEHNR, FQNEAQ (reference sequence). Trimming cost V 4 bases and J 2 bases; bases outside gene matches: 9. The CDR3 is 16 amino acids. The source of the sample is a study of cytomegalovirus exposure and HLA in healthy donors. Overall study context: Early on, a data release was issued that held about 85 million unique TCRs from HLA-typed donors.

Broader study findings: The records held CMV serostatus as the only immune exposure information. Later analysis demonstrated an association between a missense DCLRE1C variant and TCR beta V- and J-gene trimming.

Sequencing was performed on PBMCs. The chain couples TRBV7-9 to TRBJ1-2, with 8 nucleotides matching TRBD1. The TCR was taken from a woman in her thirties or forties in good health and CMV-seropositive. DNA for the CDR3: TGTGCCAGCAGCTCTAGGACAGGGCGCCTCAACTATGGCTACACCTTC. It translates to CASSSRTGRLNYGYTF.